The 28 T cell receptor beta chains below were found in one sample sequenced in a study of technical replicates of blood from a few donors. The repertoire was sequenced with immunoSEQ multiplex PCR; TCRdb's copy has only in-frame clones and lacks some. The sample records some 78,000 clones, roughly 93% being singletons. Sequenced input: T cells isolated from PBMCs. These receptors were taken from a human donor in good health.

CDR3 amino acids: CASSYSQGSTEAFF. As DNA, the CDR3 is TGTGCCAGCAGTTATTCGCAGGGGTCGACTGAAGCTTTCTTT. The chain carries TRBV28 and TRBJ1-1; tentatively, D is TRBD1 (6 bases). Germline V gene sequence: CDR1 MDHEN, CDR2 SYDVKM. Trimming cost V 4 bases and J 5 bases, with 14 bases left between them. The CDR3 runs to 14 residues.

The chain joins TRBV2 to TRBJ1-2; tentatively, D is TRBD1 (5 bases). Germline assignment: CDR1 SNHLY and CDR2 FYNNEI. The CDR3 covers 11 residues. Trimming took off 4 bases at V and 7 bases at J, with 7 bases between the two ends. CDR3 sequence (DNA): TGTGCCAGCAGTGTTGGGGCTGGCTACACCTTC. The encoded protein is CASSVGAGYTF.

The rearrangement joins TRBV6-5 to TRBJ2-5; 7 nucleotides match TRBD2. The CDR3 runs to 13 residues. Germline V CDR1 and CDR2: MNHEY, SVGAGI. After removal of 4 bases from V and 5 bases from J, the junction contained 4 bases not matched to a gene. The CDR3 region has the DNA TGTGCCAGCAGTTCCGGGACTATCGAGACCCAGTACTTC. Amino acid sequence: CASSSGTIETQYF.

V is TRBV6-5 and J is TRBJ2-1, with 8 bases aligning to TRBD1. CDR1 MNHEY and CDR2 SVGAGI come from the germline V gene. This CDR3 is 15 amino acids long. V lost 4 bases, J lost 4 bases, and 6 bases stayed unmatched. The CDR3 protein is CASSSQGAGYNEQFF. CDR3 DNA sequence: TGTGCCAGCAGTTCCCAGGGGGCGGGGTACAATGAGCAGTTCTTC.

The chain has TRBV10-1 and TRBJ2-1, with 8 positions matching TRBD1. CDR1 and CDR2 from the germline V gene are WNHNN and SYGVQD (reference sequence). The CDR3 runs 16 residues. V lost 3 bases and J lost 8; bases outside the gene matches: 12. The CDR3 DNA is TGCGCCAGCAGTGACGGAGACAGGGGACGTACTTATGAGCAGTTCTTC. Amino acids: CASSDGDRGRTYEQFF.

The chain has TRBV5-4 and TRBJ2-7; TRBD1 matches 11 bases. In germline, CDR1 is SGHNT, CDR2 YYREEE (reference sequence). V was clipped by 4 bases and J by 6 bases; unmatched bases: 3. The CDR3 is 13 amino acids. CDR3 sequence: CASSRDRGAEQYF. In DNA form, the CDR3 reads TGTGCCAGCAGCCGGGACAGGGGGGCCGAGCAGTACTTC. The complete variable domain, with remaining parts taken from reference TRBV5-4 and TRBJ2-7, reads ETGVTQSPTHLIKTRGQQVTLRCSSQSGHNTVSWYQQALGQGPQFIFQYYREEENGRGNFPPRFSGLQFPNYSSELNVNALELDDSALYLCASSRDRGAEQYFGPGTRLTVT.

This chain connects TRBV10-3 to TRBJ2-2; D gene ambiguous. The germline V gene encodes CDR1 ENHRY and CDR2 SYGVKD. There are 13 residues in the CDR3. Between the trimmed V and J ends, which lost 8 bases and 3 bases, there was a span of 10 bases. The CDR3 reads CAISPRDTGELFF. CDR3 bases: TGTGCCATCTCTCCCCGGGACACCGGGGAGCTGTTTTTT.

The V gene is TRBV7-2, the J gene TRBJ2-2; TRBD2 matches at 9 bases. CDR1 SGHTA and CDR2 FQGNSA come from the germline V gene. Trimming cost V 7 bases and J 3 bases; bases outside gene matches: 6. The CDR3 is 15 residues long. CDR3 nucleotides: TGTGCCAGCAAGACGACTAGCGGTTACACCGGGGAGCTGTTTTTT. Its protein is CASKTTSGYTGELFF.

The chain links TRBV29-1 to TRBJ2-7; D ambiguous. The CDR3 is 15 residues long. The V gene lost 0 bases and the J gene lost 1 base, with 13 bases spanning the gap. CDR1 is SQVTM and CDR2 is ANQGSEA in the germline V gene. CDR3 in amino acids: CSVEEEVSESYEQYF. DNA of the CDR3: TGCAGCGTTGAAGAGGAAGTGAGCGAGTCCTACGAGCAGTACTTC.

The chain carries TRBV2 and TRBJ2-5, with D unresolved. Germline-derived CDR1 and CDR2 are SNHLY and FYNNEI. The CDR3 is made up of 13 amino acids. V was trimmed by 4 bases and J by 2 bases, leaving 8 bases between them. The CDR3 DNA is TGTGCCAGCAGTGTCGTACTGCAAGAGACCCAGTACTTC. Protein sequence: CASSVVLQETQYF.

This chain links TRBV6-4 with TRBJ2-2; a possible D gene is TRBD1 (5 bases). The CDR3 covers 14 residues. Germline CDR1 and CDR2: MRHNA and SNTAGT. Trimming cost V 4 bases and J 6 bases, with 12 bases left between them. The CDR3 DNA sequence: TGTGCCAGCAGTGCAACAGGCGGACCCGGGGAGCTGTTTTTT. Translated, it gives CASSATGGPGELFF.

The chain is built from TRBV5-1 and TRBJ1-2; tentatively, D is TRBD1 (6 bases). With 4 bases removed from V and 5 bases from J, the gap between germline ends came to 24 bases. Per germline, CDR1 SGHRS and CDR2 YFSETQ. The CDR3 is 17 residues long. CDR3 in amino acids: CASSHSGAFRTIYGYTF. The CDR3, as DNA: TGCGCCAGCAGCCATTCAGGGGCTTTCCGTACCATTTATGGCTACACCTTC.

The V and J genes are TRBV7-8 and TRBJ1-2, with a weak D call TRBD1 (5 bases). Germline V gives CDR1 SGHVS, CDR2 FQNEAQ. The CDR3 extends over 15 amino acids. Trimming left V 1 base short and J 4 bases short, with 13 bases between. The CDR3 nucleotides read TGTGCCAGCAGCTTAGAGTTAGGGGCTTCCTATGGCTACACCTTC. Translated, it gives CASSLELGASYGYTF.

The chain's CDR3 is CASSQTHNSYEQYF. The CDR3 coding sequence is TGCGCCAGCAGTCAAACACATAACTCCTACGAGCAGTACTTC. V is TRBV23-1 and J is TRBJ2-7, with D unclear. TRBV23-1 counts as an open reading frame of uncertain function. V was pared by 2 bases and J by 0 bases, with 8 bases between. The CDR3 length is 14 residues.

V gene TRBV28 combines with J gene TRBJ2-7; TRBD1 might be the D (5 bases). The CDR3 length is 14 residues. V lost 6 bases and J lost 1, with 13 bases in between. Germline V gene lookup returns CDR1 MDHEN and CDR2 SYDVKM. CDR3 sequence: CASRVRGISYEQYF. The DNA of the CDR3 is TGTGCCAGCAGAGTTAGGGGAATTTCCTACGAGCAGTACTTC.

The chain uses TRBV29-1 and TRBJ2-1; possibly TRBD2 for D (5 bases). CDR3 size: 14 residues. CDR1 is SQVTM and CDR2 is ANQGSEA in the germline V gene. V was pared by 5 bases and J by 5 bases, with 16 bases between. The CDR3 loop is CSVLEAVKDNEQFF. CDR3 bases: TGCAGCGTTTTAGAAGCGGTTAAAGACAATGAGCAGTTCTTC.

The chain employs TRBV2 and TRBJ1-5, with D unresolved. The CDR3 totals 11 residues. Trimming took off 8 bases at V and 8 bases at J, with 10 bases between the two ends. The V gene's germline CDR1 is SNHLY and CDR2 FYNNEI. The CDR3 DNA is TGTGCCAGCTCAAGGCAGGAGCCCCAGCATTTT. Translation gives CASSRQEPQHF.

The CDR3: CASSKTDRGTNEQFF. CDR3 DNA sequence: TGTGCCAGCAGCAAAACAGATCGGGGAACCAATGAGCAGTTCTTC. The J gene is TRBJ2-1, the V gene TRBV9; TRBD2 might be the D (5 bases). CDR1 SGDLS and CDR2 YYNGEE come from the germline V gene. The CDR3 loop spans 15 amino acids. V gave up 4 bases and J gave up 6 bases, with 17 bases separating them.

About this clone itself: Other DNA sequences of this sample code for an identical CDR3. The rearrangement links TRBV7-6 to TRBJ2-7; unclear D gene. CDR1 and CDR2 (germline): SGHVS, FNYEAQ. CDR3 length equals 13 residues. V was clipped by 5 bases and J by 3 bases, with 11 bases between them. In DNA, the CDR3 is TGTGCCAGCAGCCCCGGTCCCAACTACGAGCAGTACTTC. It encodes CASSPGPNYEQYF.

This chain uses TRBV5-6 with TRBJ2-5; 9 bases agree with TRBD1. This CDR3 is 16 amino acids long. V shed 1 base and J 1 base; nucleotides not matched to a gene: 5. CDR1 and CDR2 (germline): SGHDT, YYEEEE. The CDR3 nucleotides are TGTGCCAGCAGCTTGAGGTCGGGACAGGGCCAAGAGACCCAGTACTTC. Its translation is CASSLRSGQGQETQYF.

The gene calls are TRBV7-9 and TRBJ2-7, with D possibly TRBD2 on 5 matching bases. Germline values: CDR1 SEHNR, CDR2 FQNEAQ (reference sequence). Between the trimmed V and J ends, which lost 6 bases and 1 base, there was a span of 13 bases. This CDR3 contains 14 residues. CDR3 protein: CASSYTGLSYEQYF. The DNA for the CDR3 is TGTGCCAGCAGTTATACCGGACTGTCCTACGAGCAGTACTTC.

The chain combines TRBV7-8 with TRBJ2-7; the match to TRBD1 covers 10 bases. Per the germline V gene, CDR1 is SGHVS and CDR2 is FQNEAQ. This CDR3 comprises 15 residues. The V and J ends lost 6 bases and 2 bases, in that order; junction bases with no gene match: 7. The CDR3 nucleotides read TGTGCCAGCAGTTCCGGGACAGGGGTGCCCTACGAGCAGTACTTC. Translated: CASSSGTGVPYEQYF.

The rearrangement links TRBV4-1 to TRBJ2-7, with TRBD2 as a possible D gene (5 bases). V lost 4 bases and J 1 base, leaving 14 bases between the germline ends. Germline V gene sequence: CDR1 MGHRA, CDR2 YSYEKL. CDR3 length: 15 amino acids. DNA of the CDR3: TGCGCCAGCAGCCCCTATGAGGGAACGTCCTACGAGCAGTACTTC. Protein: CASSPYEGTSYEQYF.

The chain is built from TRBV15 and TRBJ1-4, with 7 bases aligning to TRBD1. Germline V gene lookup returns CDR1 LNHNV and CDR2 YYDKDF (reference sequence). The CDR3 has 17 residues. V shed 1 base and J 5 bases; nucleotides not matched to a gene: 10. The CDR3 bases are TGTGCCACCAGCAGAGTTCGTATCGGGACAGCAAATGAAAAACTGTTTTTT. It yields the protein CATSRVRIGTANEKLFF.

This clone appeared a single time. The CDR3 spells CASSLAGATGQLTEGYTF. The CDR3 DNA is TGCGCCAGCAGCTTGGCCGGCGCGACCGGACAGTTAACGGAGGGCTACACCTTC. This chain joins TRBV5-1 and TRBJ1-2, with D perhaps TRBD1 (6 bases). CDR1 and CDR2 (germline): SGHRS, YFSETQ. This CDR3 contains 18 residues. The V end lost 0 bases, the J end lost 8 bases, and 26 bases lay between the germline ends. The full variable domain, in which reference TRBV5-1 and TRBJ1-2 provide the parts outside the CDR3, is KAGVTQTPRYLIKTRGQQVTLSCSPISGHRSVSWYQQTPGQGLQFLFEYFSETQRNKGNFPGRFSGRQFSNSRSEMNVSTLELGDSALYLCASSLAGATGQLTEGYTFGSGTRLTVV.

The chain combines TRBV7-6 with TRBJ1-4; 12 bases agree with TRBD1. Losses at the gene ends were 5 bases for V and 10 bases for J; bases not matched to a gene: 5. Germline CDR1 SGHVS, CDR2 FNYEAQ. CDR3 size: 14 residues. The DNA for the CDR3 is TGTGCCAGCAGCCTACCGGGACAGGGGGCAAAACTGTTTTTT. It yields the protein CASSLPGQGAKLFF. The full variable domain, rest sourced from reference TRBV7-6 and TRBJ1-4, is GAGVSQSPRYKVTKRGQDVALRCDPISGHVSLYWYRQALGQGPEFLTYFNYEAQQDKSGLPNDRFSAERPEGSISTLTIQRTEQRDSAMYRCASSLPGQGAKLFFGSGTQLSVL.

This clone was counted once. This chain joins TRBV4-2 and TRBJ2-7; no clear D gene. The CDR3 covers 16 residues. V lost 0 bases to trimming and J lost 1 base, with 13 bases between them. Germline CDR1 LGHNA, CDR2 YNFKEQ. The CDR3 is CASSQETGGLSYEQYF. The DNA for the CDR3 is TGTGCCAGCAGCCAAGAGACTGGTGGCCTATCCTACGAGCAGTACTTC.

J is TRBJ2-7 and V is TRBV27, with 7 positions matching TRBD1. The CDR3 has 14 amino acids. Trimming removed 3 bases from V and 3 bases from J; junction bases left unmatched: 5. Germline CDR1 reads MNHEY; CDR2 reads SMNVEV (reference sequence). This chain's CDR3 is CASSFGYRGYEQYF. The CDR3 coding sequence is TGTGCCAGCAGTTTCGGGTACAGGGGCTACGAGCAGTACTTC.